The 16 T cell receptor beta chains listed next were all sequenced from one sample in a study of T cell repertoires in cytomegalovirus infection. TCRdb processed the reads anew with MiXCR; each CDR3 protein has one entry. The table lists just over 300,000 distinct CDR3 sequences, about a sixth of them singletons, with about 11% in the top ten. Input material: PBMCs. The receptors were sampled from a human donor in good health (CMV status not recorded). Some clones in this sample may be carry-over from other donors' samples.

This clonotype was recorded a few times. The chain uses TRBV28 and TRBJ2-7; 7 nucleotides line up with TRBD2. V lost 2 bases to trimming and J lost 0 bases; unmatched junction nucleotides: 4. The CDR3 consists of 15 residues. Looked up from germline, CDR1 is MDHEN and CDR2 is SYDVKM. The CDR3 region is CASSLGGGVSYEQYF. The CDR3 DNA sequence: TGTGCCAGCAGTTTAGGTGGGGGGGTCTCCTACGAGCAGTACTTC.

This clonotype was observed at least ten times. One end of the junction is discordant with germline, which a read error may explain. V usage is TRBV12-3 or TRBV12-4 and J usage is TRBJ1-5, with D tentatively TRBD1 (5 bases). The CDR3 has 15 amino acids. Here the CDR3 reads CASSWGIYSNQPQHF. CDR3 nucleotide sequence: TGTGCCAGTAGTTGGGGGATTTATAGCAATCAGCCCCAGCATTTT.

In its sample, this clonotype was seen a few times. V usage is TRBV7-6 and J usage is TRBJ1-6; D unclear. Germline V gene sequence: CDR1 SGHVS, CDR2 FNYEAQ. The CDR3 covers 12 residues. V lost 5 bases and J lost 9, with 8 bases in between. The CDR3 DNA is TGTGCCAGCAGCCCAATTAGTTCACCCCTCCACTTT. As protein: CASSPISSPLHF.

In its sample, this clonotype was seen once. The junction departs from germline at one end; a sequencing error may be responsible. The chain uses TRBV7-7 and TRBJ1-1; D not resolved. Germline assignment: CDR1 SSHAT and CDR2 FNYEAQ (reference sequence). CDR3 length: 15 amino acids. The chain's CDR3 is CASSFSVRRSTEAFF. CDR3 coding DNA: TGTGCTAGCAGCTTCTCGGTGAGGCGCTCCACTGAAGCTTTCTTT.

This clonotype has a count of ten or more. The chain is built from TRBV7-2 and TRBJ2-3; 15 positions agree with TRBD2. The CDR3 is made up of 16 amino acids. Trimming at V came to 5 bases and at J to 4 bases, leaving 4 bases not matched to a gene. Germline V gene sequence: CDR1 SGHTA, CDR2 FQGNSA. DNA of the CDR3: TGTGCCAGCAGCGCCCGGACTAGCGGGGGGGCAGATACGCAGTATTTT. Translating it yields CASSARTSGGADTQYF.

The rearrangement links TRBV23-1 to TRBJ1-6, with D maybe TRBD1 (5 bases). TRBV23-1 is designated an ORF whose function remains uncertain. V lost 9 bases and J lost 7, with 16 bases in between. The CDR3 covers 14 residues. This CDR3 reads CARTTGTSNSPLHF. The CDR3 bases are TGCGCCAGAACTACCGGGACCTCGAATTCACCCCTCCACTTT.

The J gene is TRBJ2-3, the V gene TRBV20-1; 7 bases align to TRBD2. The CDR3 consists of 15 residues. V lost 1 base to trimming and J lost 6 bases; unmatched junction nucleotides: 10. Per germline, CDR1 DFQATT and CDR2 SNEGSKA (reference sequence). CDR3 loop: CSARGGGTTVDTQYF. The CDR3, as DNA: TGCAGTGCTAGAGGGGGGGGGACGACCGTCGATACGCAGTATTTT.

This chain uses TRBV19 with TRBJ2-2; no clear D gene. Trimming left V 1 base short and J 8 bases short, with 14 bases between. CDR1 LNHDA and CDR2 SQIVND come from the germline V gene (reference sequence). The CDR3 contains 15 residues. The DNA for the CDR3 is TGTGCCAGTAGTATAGCCTGGGGAAAAACAGGGGAGCTGTTTTTT. This translates into CASSIAWGKTGELFF.

This clonotype was found a few times. The gene calls are TRBV2 and TRBJ1-2, with D unclear. V shed 7 bases and J shed 2 bases, with 14 bases lying between them. In germline, CDR1 is SNHLY, CDR2 FYNNEI. CDR3 length: 14 residues. The CDR3 DNA reads TGTGCCAGCACGGCAGATCCAACGAACTATGGCTACACCTTC. This sequence encodes CASTADPTNYGYTF. The full variable domain, with the rest looked up from reference TRBV2 and TRBJ1-2, is EPEVTQTPSHQVTQMGQEVILRCVPISNHLYFYWYRQILGQKVEFLVSFYNNEISEKSEIFDDQFSVERPDGSNFTLKIRSTKLEDSAMYFCASTADPTNYGYTFGSGTRLTVV.

V usage is TRBV5-5 and J usage is TRBJ2-1; no firm D call. The length of the CDR3 is 14 residues. CDR1 and CDR2 (germline): SGHKS, YYEKEE (reference sequence). V lost 2 bases to trimming and J lost 5 bases, with 11 bases between them. The CDR3 region has the DNA TGTGCCAGCAGCTTCGCCAGCCCAGACAATGAGCAGTTCTTC. Protein product: CASSFASPDNEQFF.

This clonotype was counted only a few times. The chain links TRBV7-3 to TRBJ1-1, with 10 bases that match TRBD1. The J segment lost 6 bases and the V segment lost 6 bases, leaving 19 bases of the junction unmatched. The length of the CDR3 is 18 residues. Germline CDR1 and CDR2: SGHTA and FQGTGA. This CDR3 reads CASRLTGGSGALVPEAFF. The CDR3 region has the DNA TGTGCCAGCAGGCTGACAGGGGGCTCGGGAGCCCTGGTCCCTGAAGCTTTCTTT.

The chain has TRBV29-1 and TRBJ2-1; no clear D. With 1 base removed from V and 0 bases from J, the gap between germline ends came to 7 bases. The CDR3 has 14 residues. Germline CDR1 is SQVTM and CDR2 is ANQGSEA. CDR3 amino acids: CSVEGLSSYNEQFF. In DNA form, the CDR3 reads TGCAGCGTTGAAGGCCTGAGCTCCTACAATGAGCAGTTCTTC.

J is TRBJ2-3 and V is TRBV7-8; TRBD1 aligns across 8 bases. J gave up 1 base and V 1 base, and 4 bases lay outside the gene matches. The V gene's germline CDR1 is SGHVS and CDR2 FQNEAQ. CDR3 length equals 16 residues. CDR3 coding DNA: TGTGCCAGCAGCTTAGTAGGGACAGGCGGCACAGATACGCAGTATTTT. It specifies CASSLVGTGGTDTQYF. Complete variable domain (other parts from reference TRBV7-8 and TRBJ2-3): GAGVSQSPRYKVAKRGQDVALRCDPISGHVSLFWYQQALGQGPEFLTYFQNEAQLDKSGLPSDRFFAERPEGSVSTLKIQRTQQEDSAVYLCASSLVGTGGTDTQYFGPGTRLTVL.

Only a few counts were recorded for this clonotype. The chain links TRBV4-1 to TRBJ2-7, with TRBD2 identical over 7 bases. Trimming cost V 3 bases and J 7 bases; bases outside gene matches: 6. CDR1 and CDR2 from the germline V gene are MGHRA and YSYEKL. This CDR3 comprises 13 residues. CDR3 sequence reads: CASSHSGLVEQYF. CDR3 bases: TGCGCCAGCAGCCACTCAGGACTAGTTGAGCAGTACTTC.

The chain employs TRBV2 and TRBJ2-5; D perhaps matches TRBD2 (5 bases). Deletions cut 6 bases from V and 3 bases from J, with 20 bases between. Germline loops: CDR1 SNHLY, CDR2 FYNNEI. CDR3 length: 16 amino acids. CDR3 bases: TGTGCCAGCAGCCGGGAAAACCCTCTTCCAAAAGAGACCCAGTACTTC. It yields the protein CASSRENPLPKETQYF.

This clonotype occurred many times. V is TRBV7-8 and J is TRBJ1-1; no definite D call. This CDR3 has 16 residues. Germline V gives CDR1 SGHVS, CDR2 FQNEAQ. V lost 6 bases and J lost 5, with 22 bases in between. CDR3 loop: CASSRPRPPAPTEAFF. DNA of the CDR3: TGTGCCAGCAGTAGGCCGAGACCGCCTGCCCCAACTGAAGCTTTCTTT.